This entry features one T cell receptor (beta chain) sequence. Its antigen is unidentified. The data were obtained in a study of shared clonotypes between healthy human individuals. V was pared by 1 base and J by 6 bases, with 10 bases between. Germline CDR1 is SGHRS and CDR2 is YFSETQ. CDR3 length: 13 amino acids. Notes on the study in general: The authors sampled blood alone, and tissue repertoires likely differ.

Those who donated, Caucasian adults without exception, all lived in Nashville, Tennessee. In the authors' methods: There were no quality scores in the junction-only immunoSEQ sequences, so filtering differed. Profiled with immunoSEQ multiplex PCR; TCRdb holds only in-frame clones, not every one. That table gives V, J and clone size, and the DNA gave D and trimming. The sample carries some 1,100,000 clones, more than 75% recorded once. The chain recombines TRBV5-1 with TRBJ1-2; D unclear. What was sequenced was memory CD4+ T cells from PBMCs. This sample's subset: CD45RA-negative fraction. This receptor was taken from a man aged 18 to 30 in good health. Some clones in this sample may be carry-over from other donors' samples. The CDR3: CASSLFTANGYTF. DNA of the CDR3: TGCGCCAGCAGCTTGTTTACAGCGAATGGCTACACCTTC. Together with reference TRBV5-1 and TRBJ1-2, the CDR3 gives the full variable domain: KAGVTQTPRYLIKTRGQQVTLSCSPISGHRSVSWYQQTPGQGLQFLFEYFSETQRNKGNFPGRFSGRQFSNSRSEMNVSTLELGDSALYLCASSLFTANGYTFGSGTRLTVV.